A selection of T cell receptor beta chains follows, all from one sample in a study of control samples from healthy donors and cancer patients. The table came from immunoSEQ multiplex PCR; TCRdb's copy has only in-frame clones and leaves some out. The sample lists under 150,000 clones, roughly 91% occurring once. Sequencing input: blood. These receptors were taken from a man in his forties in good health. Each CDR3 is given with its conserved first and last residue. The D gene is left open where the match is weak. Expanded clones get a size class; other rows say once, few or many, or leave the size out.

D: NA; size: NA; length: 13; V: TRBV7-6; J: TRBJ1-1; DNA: TGTGCCAGCAGCTTAGGCGAGAACACTGAAGCTTTCTTT; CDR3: CASSLGENTEAFF
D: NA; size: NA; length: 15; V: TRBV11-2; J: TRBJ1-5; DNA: TGTGCCAGCAGCTTAGTCGGGGGTAGCAATCAGCCCCAGCATTTT; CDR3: CASSLVGGSNQPQHF
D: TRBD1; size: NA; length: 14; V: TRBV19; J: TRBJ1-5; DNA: TGTGCCAGTCGGCTCACGGACAGGGTTCAGCCCCAGCATTTT; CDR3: CASRLTDRVQPQHF
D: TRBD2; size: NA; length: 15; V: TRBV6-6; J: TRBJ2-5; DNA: TGTGCCAGCAGTTACTACGCGGGGGGCCAAGAGACCCAGTACTTC; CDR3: CASSYYAGGQETQYF
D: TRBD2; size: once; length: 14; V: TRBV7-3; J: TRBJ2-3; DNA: TGTGCCAGCAGCCCCGGGACTAGCGGGGGCCCCCAGTATTTT; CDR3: CASSPGTSGGPQYF
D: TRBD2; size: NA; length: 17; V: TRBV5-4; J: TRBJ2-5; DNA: TGTGCCAGCAGCTTGGGGTTGCGCGGGGGGGCCCAAGAGACCCAGTACTTC; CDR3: CASSLGLRGGAQETQYF
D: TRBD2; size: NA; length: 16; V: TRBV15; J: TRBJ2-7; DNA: TGTGCCACCAGCAGAGAACTAGCGGGCAGCTCCTACGAGCAGTACTTC; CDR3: CATSRELAGSSYEQYF
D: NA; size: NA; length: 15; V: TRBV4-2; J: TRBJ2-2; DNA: TGTGCCAGCAGCCAAGGATGGGGAGGCACCGGGGAGCTGTTTTTT; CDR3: CASSQGWGGTGELFF
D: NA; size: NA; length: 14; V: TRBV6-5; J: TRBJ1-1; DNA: TGTGCCAGCAGTTACAAGGGTACCAACACTGAAGCTTTCTTT; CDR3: CASSYKGTNTEAFF
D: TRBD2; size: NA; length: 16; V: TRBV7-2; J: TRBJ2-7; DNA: TGTGCCAGCAGCTTAGGAATGCGGGGGGCCGTCGGGAAGCAGTACTTC; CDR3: CASSLGMRGAVGKQYF
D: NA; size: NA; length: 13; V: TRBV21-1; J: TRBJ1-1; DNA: TGTGCCAGCAGCAAAACGGCGTGGGGTAAAGCTTTCTTT; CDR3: CASSKTAWGKAFF
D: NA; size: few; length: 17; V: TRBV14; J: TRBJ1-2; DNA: TGTGCCAGCAGCCATATCCGGTTTCTGGGCAGTTCCTATGGCTACACCTTC; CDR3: CASSHIRFLGSSYGYTF
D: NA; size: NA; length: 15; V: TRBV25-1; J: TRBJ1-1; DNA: TGTGCCAGCAGTGAATCCGGATCGGCGGGCACTGAAGCTTTCTTT; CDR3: CASSESGSAGTEAFF
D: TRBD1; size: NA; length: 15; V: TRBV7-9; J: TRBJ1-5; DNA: TGTGCCAGCAGCTCTGAGGGGGCCGGCAATCAGCCCCAGCATTTT; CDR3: CASSSEGAGNQPQHF
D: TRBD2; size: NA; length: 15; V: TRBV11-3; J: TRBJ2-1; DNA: TGTGCCAGCAGCCCACTAGCGGGCTCCTACAATGAGCAGTTCTTC; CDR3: CASSPLAGSYNEQFF
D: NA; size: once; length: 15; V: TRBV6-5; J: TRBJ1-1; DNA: TGTGCCAGCGTCAGACCCGGGACACCCAACACTGAAGCTTTCTTT; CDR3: CASVRPGTPNTEAFF
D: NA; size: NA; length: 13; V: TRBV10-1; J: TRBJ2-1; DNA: TGCGCCAGCAGTGAAGGGGGGGCGAATGAGCAGTTCTTC; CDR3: CASSEGGANEQFF
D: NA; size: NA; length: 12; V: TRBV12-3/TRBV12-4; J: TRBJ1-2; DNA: TGTGCCAGCAGCTACCGGATCTATGGCTACACCTTC; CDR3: CASSYRIYGYTF
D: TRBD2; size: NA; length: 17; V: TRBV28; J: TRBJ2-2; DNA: TGTGCCAGCAGTCTCCCGCTTGGGGAGGGTAACACCGGGGAGCTGTTTTTT; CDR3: CASSLPLGEGNTGELFF
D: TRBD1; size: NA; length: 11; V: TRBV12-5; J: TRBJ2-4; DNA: TGTGCTAGCGACAGGGGGCGGGTGCAGTACTTC; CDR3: CASDRGRVQYF
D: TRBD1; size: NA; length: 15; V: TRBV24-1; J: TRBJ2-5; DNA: TGTGCCACCAGTGACTGGGACAGGGGGAAAGAGACCCAGTACTTC; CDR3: CATSDWDRGKETQYF
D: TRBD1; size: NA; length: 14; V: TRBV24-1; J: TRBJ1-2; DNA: TGTGCCACCAGTGACCCGGACAGGAACTATGGCTACACCTTC; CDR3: CATSDPDRNYGYTF
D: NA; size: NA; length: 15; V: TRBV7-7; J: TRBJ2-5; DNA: TGTGCCAGCAGCCCCGTGGGGCAGGGGTCAGAGACCCAGTACTTC; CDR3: CASSPVGQGSETQYF
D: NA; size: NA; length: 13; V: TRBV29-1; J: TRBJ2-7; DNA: TGCAGCGTTGAAGGTCGCCCTTCCGGCGAGCAGTACTTC; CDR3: CSVEGRPSGEQYF
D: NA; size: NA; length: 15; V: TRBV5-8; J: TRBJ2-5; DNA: TGTGCCAGCAGCTACGTCGCCTCTGGGTACGGGACCCAGTACTTC; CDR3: CASSYVASGYGTQYF
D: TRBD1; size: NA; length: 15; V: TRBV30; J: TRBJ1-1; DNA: TGTGCCTGGAACACCAGGGGGGGGAGGTCCACTGAAGCTTTCTTT; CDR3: CAWNTRGGRSTEAFF
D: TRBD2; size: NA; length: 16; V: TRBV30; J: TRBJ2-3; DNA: TGTGCCTTCTCGCCGGGTACTAGCGGGGTAACAGATACGCAGTATTTT; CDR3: CAFSPGTSGVTDTQYF
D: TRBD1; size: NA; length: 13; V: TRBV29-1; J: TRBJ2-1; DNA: TGCAGCGTTCGGGACAGGGGTCTCTATGAGCAGTTCTTC; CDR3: CSVRDRGLYEQFF
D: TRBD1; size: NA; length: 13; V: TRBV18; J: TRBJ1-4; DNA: TGTGCCAGCTCACCGGACAGGAGGGAAAAACTGTTTTTT; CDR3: CASSPDRREKLFF
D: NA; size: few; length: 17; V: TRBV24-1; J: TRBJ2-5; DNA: TGTGCCACCAGTGATTTGCAAGAGGGGACCCTACAAGAGACCCAGTACTTC; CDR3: CATSDLQEGTLQETQYF
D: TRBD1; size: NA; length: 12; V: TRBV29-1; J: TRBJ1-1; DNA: TGCAGCGTAGGTTATCAGGGGGCGCAGGCTTTCTTT; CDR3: CSVGYQGAQAFF
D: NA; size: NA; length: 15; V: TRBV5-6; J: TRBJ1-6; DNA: TGTGCCAGCAGCTTGGCTCGGACCTATAATTCACCCCTCCACTTT; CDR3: CASSLARTYNSPLHF
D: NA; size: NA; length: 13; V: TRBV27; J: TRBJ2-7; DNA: TGTGCCAGCAGTTTATCGGTTATAAGCGAGCAGTACTTC; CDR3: CASSLSVISEQYF
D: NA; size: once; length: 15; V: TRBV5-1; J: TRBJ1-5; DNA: TGCGCCAGCAGCTTCTCAGGAGGGACTAATCAGCCCCAGCATTTT; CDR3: CASSFSGGTNQPQHF
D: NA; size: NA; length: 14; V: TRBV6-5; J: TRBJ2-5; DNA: TGTGCCAGCAGTTGGTCGGGAACCCAAGAGACCCAGTACTTC; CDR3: CASSWSGTQETQYF
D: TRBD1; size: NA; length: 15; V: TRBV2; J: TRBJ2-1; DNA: TGTGCCACCCACTTACAGGCCAGGGGGCTGGATGAGCAGTTCTTC; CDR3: CATHLQARGLDEQFF
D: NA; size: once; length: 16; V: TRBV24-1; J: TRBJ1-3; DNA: TGTGCCACCAGTGATAGTTCCGGACCGGCTGGAAACACCATATATTTT; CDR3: CATSDSSGPAGNTIYF
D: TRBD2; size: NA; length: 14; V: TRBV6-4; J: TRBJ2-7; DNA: TGTGCCAGCAGTGACGGGACTAGCGCCTACGAGCAGTACTTC; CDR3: CASSDGTSAYEQYF
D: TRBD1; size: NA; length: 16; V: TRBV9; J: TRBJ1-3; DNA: TGTGCCAGCAGCGCAGCCGGGACAGCAAAAGGAAACACCATATATTTT; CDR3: CASSAAGTAKGNTIYF